The sequence of this TCR beta chain was determined in a study of T cell responses to AZD1222 COVID-19 vaccine. With 6 bases removed from V and 0 bases from J, the gap between germline ends came to 9 bases. This CDR3 spans 15 amino acids. CDR1 is SNHLY and CDR2 is FYNNEI in the germline V gene. Libraries were prepared by immunoSEQ multiplex PCR; TCRdb keeps only in-frame clonotypes and omits some of them. The sample contains 140,000 or so clones, 93% of which appear only once. This receptor was identified in an adult who had recovered from COVID-19. This rearrangement joins TRBV2 to TRBJ1-6, with no clear D. Sequencing was performed on peripheral blood, taken after recovery from COVID-19. The CDR3, as DNA: TGTGCCAGCAGCGCCGAAGGCTCCTATAATTCACCCCTCCACTTT. It translates to CASSAEGSYNSPLHF.